The rows below give T cell receptor beta chains drawn from one sample of a study of beta chain features in type 1 diabetes. Sequencing was performed with immunoSEQ multiplex PCR; in TCRdb, only in-frame clones are kept and a portion is missing. The data show some 63,000 clones, about 61% seen once. Sequencing was carried out using Tregs from blood. These receptors were obtained from a woman aged 18-29 years in good health. The CDR3 runs from the conserved cysteine through the conserved F or W. D genes are given only for firm matches. Expanded clones are given a class, and other clones once, few, many or no size at all.

D,size,J,V,DNA,CDR3
TRBD1,.,TRBJ2-7,TRBV27,TGTGCCAGCAGGGTAGGAGACAGGGGCTCCTACGAGCAGTACTTC,CASRVGDRGSYEQYF
TRBD2,few,TRBJ2-3,TRBV4-1,TGCGCCAGCAGCCAAGGGATACGGGGGGGCACAGATACGCAGTATTTT,CASSQGIRGGTDTQYF
.,few,TRBJ2-7,TRBV6-6,TGTGCCAGCAGTTACGGCGGGACAGTAGCCTACGAGCAGTACTTC,CASSYGGTVAYEQYF
.,few,TRBJ1-3,TRBV6-5,TGTGCCAGCACCCCGACAGCACTCTCTGGAAACACCATATATTTT,CASTPTALSGNTIYF
TRBD1,.,TRBJ1-4,TRBV9,TGTGCCAGCAGCGTAGGGGACAGGGTGAATGAAAAACTGTTTTTT,CASSVGDRVNEKLFF
TRBD2,.,TRBJ2-5,TRBV7-2,TGTGCCAGCAGCCCGTACTTAGCGGGGGGGATAGAGACCCAGTACTTC,CASSPYLAGGIETQYF
TRBD1,.,TRBJ2-1,TRBV18,TGTGCCAGCTCACCAATCGGACAGGGTTACAATGAGCAGTTCTTC,CASSPIGQGYNEQFF
.,once,TRBJ2-6,TRBV7-6,TGTGCCAGCAGCCAAACAGCCGTTGGGGCCAACGTCCTGACTTTC,CASSQTAVGANVLTF
.,.,TRBJ1-5,TRBV7-2,TGTGCCAGCAGCCCAGACAGAAGCAATCAGCCCCAGCATTTT,CASSPDRSNQPQHF
.,few,TRBJ2-3,TRBV27,TGTGCCAGCAGTTCTCTAGGGGTGTATACGCAGTATTTT,CASSSLGVYTQYF
.,few,TRBJ2-3,TRBV7-9,TGTGCCAGCAGCCGGGGATCTAGCACAGATACGCAGTATTTT,CASSRGSSTDTQYF
.,few,TRBJ2-7,TRBV9,TGTGCCAGCAGCCCGAACCCACAGGAGCACTACGAGCAGTACTTC,CASSPNPQEHYEQYF
TRBD1,few,TRBJ2-7,TRBV5-1,TGCGCCAGCAGCCCTGACAGGGCTCAGCAGTACTTC,CASSPDRAQQYF
.,.,TRBJ1-1,TRBV7-9,TGTGCCAGCAGCTCCGACGGAGTATACACTGAAGCTTTCTTT,CASSSDGVYTEAFF
TRBD2,.,TRBJ2-7,TRBV7-2,TGTGCCAGCAGTGGGACTAGCGGGGGATACGAGCAGTACTTC,CASSGTSGGYEQYF
.,few,TRBJ2-1,TRBV18,TGTGCCAGCTCACCCGACAGCAATGAGCAGTTCTTC,CASSPDSNEQFF
.,.,TRBJ2-5,TRBV7-9,TGTGCCAGCAGCTCCGGGACTTTCCAAGAGACCCAGTACTTC,CASSSGTFQETQYF
TRBD2,.,TRBJ2-7,TRBV28,TGTGCCAGCAGTTGGGCTAGCGGGAGCCACGAGCAGTACTTC,CASSWASGSHEQYF
TRBD2,.,TRBJ2-2,TRBV5-4,TGTGCCAGCAGCTTGGGTCTAGCGGGAATGGCCGGGGAGCTGTTTTTT,CASSLGLAGMAGELFF
.,.,TRBJ1-3,TRBV18,TGTGCCAGCTCACCCCCCTCCTTTCCGACAAGTCTCTCTGGAAACACCATATATTTT,CASSPPSFPTSLSGNTIYF
.,few,TRBJ1-5,TRBV2,TGTGCCAGCAGTGAACCCCCAGGGGCCCCAAATCAGCCCCAGCATTTT,CASSEPPGAPNQPQHF
.,.,TRBJ2-1,TRBV6-1,TGTGCCAGCGGGGCAGGGATGAATGAGCAGTTCTTC,CASGAGMNEQFF
TRBD2,.,TRBJ2-5,TRBV6-5,TGTGCCAGCAGACCTAGCGGGTACCAAGAGACCCAGTACTTC,CASRPSGYQETQYF
TRBD2,.,TRBJ2-2,TRBV7-2,TGTGCCAGCAGCTTAGGTCAAGCGGGGCACACCGGGGAGCTGTTTTTT,CASSLGQAGHTGELFF
TRBD2,few,TRBJ2-3,TRBV5-1,TGCGCCAGCAGCCGGGACTACCGTAGCACAGATACGCAGTATTTT,CASSRDYRSTDTQYF
.,.,TRBJ2-1,TRBV19,TGTGCCAGTAGTCTCCCCGGGAGCTCCTACAATGAGCAGTTCTTC,CASSLPGSSYNEQFF
TRBD1,few,TRBJ2-7,TRBV29-1,TGCAGCGCTGCCCTGACAGGGCGCGACGAGCAGTACTTC,CSAALTGRDEQYF
TRBD2,few,TRBJ2-5,TRBV7-7,TGTGCTAGCAGCGCATCGGGGGGAGGGCAAGAGACCCAGTACTTC,CASSASGGGQETQYF
.,few,TRBJ2-2,TRBV6-5,TGTGCCAGCAGTAGTATGGCCAGAATATTTGGGGAGCTGTTTTTT,CASSSMARIFGELFF